This T cell receptor beta chain was recovered during a study of cytomegalovirus exposure and HLA in healthy donors. Study-wide results and limits: A likely sequencing artifact accounted for one observed cluster of highly shared sequence variants.

Worth noting for this clone: Its antigen remains unidentified.

The CDR3 is made up of 15 amino acids. Germline values: CDR1 SGHDT, CDR2 YYEEEE. V lost 0 bases to trimming and J lost 7 bases; unmatched junction nucleotides: 7. Both 60 Vbeta primers and 13 Jbeta primers went into the PCR. This table comes from immunoSEQ multiplex PCR, and its TCRdb copy is limited to in-frame clones, with some not included. The sample shows approximately 110,000 clones, and around 2.4% sits with its ten largest clones. The sequencing input was PBMCs. The chain is built from TRBV5-6 and TRBJ2-3; 8 bases line up with TRBD1. The receptor comes from a man aged 35-49 years in good health and CMV-seronegative. DNA of the CDR3: TGTGCCAGCAGCTTGGCCAACAGGGGGTCATATACGCAGTATTTT. Protein: CASSLANRGSYTQYF.